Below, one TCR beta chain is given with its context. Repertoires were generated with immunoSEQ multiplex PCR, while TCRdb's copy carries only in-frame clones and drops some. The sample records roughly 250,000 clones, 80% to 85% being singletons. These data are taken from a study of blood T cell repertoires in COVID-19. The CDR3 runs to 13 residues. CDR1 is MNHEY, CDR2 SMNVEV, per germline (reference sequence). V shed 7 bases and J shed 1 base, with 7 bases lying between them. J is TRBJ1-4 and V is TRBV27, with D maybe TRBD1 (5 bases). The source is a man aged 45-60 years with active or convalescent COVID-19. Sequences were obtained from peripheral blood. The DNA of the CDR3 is TGTGCCAGCACCGGGGGAACTAATGAAAAACTGTTTTTT. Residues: CASTGGTNEKLFF.